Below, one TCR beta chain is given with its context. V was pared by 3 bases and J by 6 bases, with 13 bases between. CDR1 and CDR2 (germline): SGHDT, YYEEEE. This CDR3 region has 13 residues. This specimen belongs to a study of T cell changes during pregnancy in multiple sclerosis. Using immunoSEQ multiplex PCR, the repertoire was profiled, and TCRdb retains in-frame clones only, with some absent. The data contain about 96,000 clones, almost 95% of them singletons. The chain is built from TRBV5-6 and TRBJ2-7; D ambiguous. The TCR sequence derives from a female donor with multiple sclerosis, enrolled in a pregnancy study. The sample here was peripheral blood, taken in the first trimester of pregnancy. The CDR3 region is CASSYAGTSEQYF. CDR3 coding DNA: TGTGCCAGCAGCTACGCAGGCACTTCCGAGCAGTACTTC.